The clone carrying this TCR beta chain was picked up a small number of times. Its matching antigen is unknown. Trimming took 4 bases from V and 4 from J, leaving 11 bases between them. CDR1 is SEHNR and CDR2 is FQNEAQ in the germline V gene (reference sequence). The length of the CDR3 is 13 residues. The data belong to a study of cytomegalovirus exposure and HLA in healthy donors. General study results and limits: A later analysis found TCR association rates differed by HLA locus, highest for DRB1 and lowest for HLA-C.

Both 60 Vbeta primers and 13 Jbeta primers went into the PCR. Measured with immunoSEQ multiplex PCR; TCRdb has only the in-frame clones, and not every one. The table lists 150,000 to 200,000 clones, approximately 84% of them singletons, with 4.5% to 7.5% in the top ten. What was sequenced was PBMCs. This clonotype was obtained from a woman between 25 and 40 years old in good health and CMV-seropositive. This rearrangement joins TRBV7-9 to TRBJ2-7; tentative D call: TRBD2 (5 bases). This CDR3 is CASSSFRGYEQYF. In DNA, the CDR3 is TGTGCCAGCAGCTCCTTCCGGGGATACGAGCAGTACTTC. The entire variable domain, with the rest obtained from reference TRBV7-9 and TRBJ2-7, is as follows: DTGVSQNPRHKITKRGQNVTFRCDPISEHNRLYWYRQTLGQGPEFLTYFQNEAQLEKSRLLSDRFSAERPKGSFSTLEIQRTEQGDSAMYLCASSSFRGYEQYFGPGTRLTVT.